The source of this TCR beta chain is a study of T cell repertoires in cytomegalovirus infection. About the study: HLA-C-restricted CMV epitopes, recently identified, and well-studied HLA-B-restricted ones were used by the study.

TCRdb re-called the reads through MiXCR, storing one row per CDR3 protein. The sample lists hundreds of thousands of distinct CDR3 sequences, roughly 31% occurring once. The sample holds a few counts of this clonotype. Its antigen is not known. The CDR3 contains 17 residues. From germline, CDR1 is LNHNV and CDR2 YYDKDF (reference sequence). The V and J ends lost 5 bases and 2 bases respectively, with 20 bases between them. V gene TRBV15 combines with J gene TRBJ2-3; perhaps TRBD2 as D (7 bases). The sequence was collected from a human donor in good health (CMV status not recorded). Some clones in this sample may be carry-over from other donors' samples. This material consisted of cultured CD8+ T cells from PBMCs, taken from culture after CMV antigen stimulation. CDR3 DNA sequence: TGTGCCACCAGCCCTCTATTGGGCGGGGGCCTCACAGATACGCAGTATTTT. Its protein product is CATSPLLGGGLTDTQYF.